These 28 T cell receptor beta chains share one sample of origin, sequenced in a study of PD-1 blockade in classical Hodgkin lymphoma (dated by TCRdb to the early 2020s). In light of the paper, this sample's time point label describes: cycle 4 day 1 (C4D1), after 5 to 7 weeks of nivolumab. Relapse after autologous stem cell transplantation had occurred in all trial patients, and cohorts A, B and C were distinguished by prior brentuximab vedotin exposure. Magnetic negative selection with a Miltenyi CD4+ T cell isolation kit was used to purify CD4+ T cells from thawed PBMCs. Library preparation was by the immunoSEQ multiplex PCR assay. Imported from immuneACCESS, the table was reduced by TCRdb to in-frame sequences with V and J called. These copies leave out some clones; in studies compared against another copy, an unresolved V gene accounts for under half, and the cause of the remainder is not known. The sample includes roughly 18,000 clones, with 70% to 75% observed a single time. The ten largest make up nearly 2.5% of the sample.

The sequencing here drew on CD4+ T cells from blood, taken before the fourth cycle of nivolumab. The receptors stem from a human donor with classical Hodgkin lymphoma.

CDR3 region: CASSQDLGGGKQPQHF. Written as DNA, the CDR3 is TGTGCCAGCAGCCAAGACCTGGGGGGCGGGAAACAGCCCCAGCATTTT. The genes are TRBV4-2 and TRBJ1-5, with D tentatively TRBD1 (6 bases). The CDR3 runs 16 residues. V was cut by 0 bases and J by 7 bases, with 16 bases left in between. Germline V gives CDR1 LGHNA, CDR2 YNFKEQ.

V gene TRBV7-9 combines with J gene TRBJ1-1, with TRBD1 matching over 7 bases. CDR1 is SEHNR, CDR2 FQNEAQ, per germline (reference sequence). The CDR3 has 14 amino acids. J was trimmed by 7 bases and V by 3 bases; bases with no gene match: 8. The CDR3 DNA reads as TGTGCCAGCAGCTTGGGAAGGGGGCAGAGTGAAGCTTTCTTT. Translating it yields CASSLGRGQSEAFF.

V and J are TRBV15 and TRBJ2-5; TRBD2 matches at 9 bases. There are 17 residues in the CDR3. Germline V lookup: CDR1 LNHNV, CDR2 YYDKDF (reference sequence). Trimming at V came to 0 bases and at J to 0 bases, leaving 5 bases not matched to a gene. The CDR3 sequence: CATSRDVASGNQETQYF. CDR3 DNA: TGTGCCACCAGCAGAGATGTCGCTAGCGGGAACCAAGAGACCCAGTACTTC. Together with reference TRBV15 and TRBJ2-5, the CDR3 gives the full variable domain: DAMVIQNPRYQVTQFGKPVTLSCSQTLNHNVMYWYQQKSSQAPKLLFHYYDKDFNNEADTPDNFQSRRPNTSFCFLDIRSPGLGDTAMYLCATSRDVASGNQETQYFGPGTRLLVL.

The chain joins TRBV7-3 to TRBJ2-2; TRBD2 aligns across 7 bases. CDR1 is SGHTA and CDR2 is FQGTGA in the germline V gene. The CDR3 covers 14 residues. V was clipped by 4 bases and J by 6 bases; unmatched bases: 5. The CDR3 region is CASSSRLAAGELFF. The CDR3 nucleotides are TGTGCCAGCAGCTCTAGGCTAGCGGCCGGGGAGCTGTTTTTT.

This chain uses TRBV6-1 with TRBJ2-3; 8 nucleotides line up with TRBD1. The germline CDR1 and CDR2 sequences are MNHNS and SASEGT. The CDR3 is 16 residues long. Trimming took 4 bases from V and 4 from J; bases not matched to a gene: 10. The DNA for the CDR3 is TGTGCCAGCAGTGTTAACCGGGACAGGTCCCCAGATACGCAGTATTTT. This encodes CASSVNRDRSPDTQYF.

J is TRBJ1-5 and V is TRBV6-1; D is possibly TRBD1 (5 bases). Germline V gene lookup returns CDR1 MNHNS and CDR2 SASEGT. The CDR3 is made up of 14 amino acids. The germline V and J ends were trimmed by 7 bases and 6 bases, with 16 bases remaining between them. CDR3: CASNVLGVGQPQHF. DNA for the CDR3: TGTGCCAGCAATGTCCTGGGGGTGGGTCAGCCCCAGCATTTT.

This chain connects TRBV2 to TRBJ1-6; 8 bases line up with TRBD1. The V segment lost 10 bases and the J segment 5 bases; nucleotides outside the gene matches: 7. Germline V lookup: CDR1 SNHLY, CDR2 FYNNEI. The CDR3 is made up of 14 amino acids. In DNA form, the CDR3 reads TGTGCCAAGAGGACAGGGACCGATAATTCACCCCTCCACTTT. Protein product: CAKRTGTDNSPLHF.

CDR3 region: CASSLASGATDTQYF. The CDR3 nucleotides read TGTGCCAGCAGCTTAGCTAGCGGGGCCACAGATACGCAGTATTTT. The genes are TRBV7-9 and TRBJ2-3, with 8 positions matching TRBD2. The CDR3 covers 15 residues. Trimming removed 0 bases from V and 2 bases from J; junction bases left unmatched: 1. CDR1 and CDR2 (germline): SEHNR, FQNEAQ (reference sequence).

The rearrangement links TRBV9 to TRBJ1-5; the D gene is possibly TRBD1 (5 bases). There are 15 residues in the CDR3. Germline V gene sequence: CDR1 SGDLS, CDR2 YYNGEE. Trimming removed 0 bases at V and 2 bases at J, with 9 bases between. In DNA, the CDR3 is TGTGCCAGCAGCGTAGGAGGGGTGGGCAATCAGCCCCAGCATTTT. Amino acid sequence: CASSVGGVGNQPQHF.

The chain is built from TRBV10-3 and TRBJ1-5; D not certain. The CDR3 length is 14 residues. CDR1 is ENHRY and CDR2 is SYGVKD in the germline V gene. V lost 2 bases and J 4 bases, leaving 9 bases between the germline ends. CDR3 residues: CAISEAATNQPQHF. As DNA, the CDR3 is TGTGCCATCAGTGAGGCAGCAACAAATCAGCCCCAGCATTTT.

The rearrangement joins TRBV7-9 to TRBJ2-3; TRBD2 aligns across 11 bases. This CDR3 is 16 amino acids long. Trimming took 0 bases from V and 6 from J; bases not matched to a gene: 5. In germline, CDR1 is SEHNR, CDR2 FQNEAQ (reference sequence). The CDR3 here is CASSLAGSGRVDTQYF. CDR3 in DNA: TGTGCCAGCAGCTTAGCTGGTAGCGGGAGGGTCGATACGCAGTATTTT.

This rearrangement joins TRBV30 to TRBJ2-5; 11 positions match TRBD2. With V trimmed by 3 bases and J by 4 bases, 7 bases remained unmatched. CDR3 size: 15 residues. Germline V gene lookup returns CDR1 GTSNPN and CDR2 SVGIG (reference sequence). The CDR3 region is CAWRKLAGGGETQYF. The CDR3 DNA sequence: TGTGCCTGGAGGAAATTAGCGGGGGGGGGAGAGACCCAGTACTTC.

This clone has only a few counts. CDR3 DNA sequence: TGTGCCAGCAGTGAACATCCTCTGACAGGGGGCCAGTTGGCTGAGCAGTTCTTC. Translating it yields CASSEHPLTGGQLAEQFF. The genes are TRBV6-1 and TRBJ2-1; 10 nucleotides line up with TRBD1. After removal of 2 bases from V and 9 bases from J, the junction contained 16 bases not matched to a gene. Germline V gene sequence: CDR1 MNHNS, CDR2 SASEGT. The CDR3 sequence is 18 residues long.

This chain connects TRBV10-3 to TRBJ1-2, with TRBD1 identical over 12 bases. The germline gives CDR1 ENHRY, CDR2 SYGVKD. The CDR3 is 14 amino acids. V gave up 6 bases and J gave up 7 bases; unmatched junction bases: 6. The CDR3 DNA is TGTGCCATCAGGGGGACAGGGGGCTCAAGTGGCTACACCTTC. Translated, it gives CAIRGTGGSSGYTF.

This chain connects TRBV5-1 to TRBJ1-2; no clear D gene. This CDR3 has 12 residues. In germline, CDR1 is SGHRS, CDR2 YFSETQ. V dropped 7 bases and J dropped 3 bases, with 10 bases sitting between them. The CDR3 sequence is CASGVRDYGYTF. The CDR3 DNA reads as TGCGCCAGCGGGGTCCGTGACTATGGCTACACCTTC.

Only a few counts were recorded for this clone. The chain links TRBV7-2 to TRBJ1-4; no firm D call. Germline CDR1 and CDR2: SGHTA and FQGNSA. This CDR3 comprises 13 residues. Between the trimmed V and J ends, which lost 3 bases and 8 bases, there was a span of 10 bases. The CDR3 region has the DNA TGTGCCAGCAGCTTTTCTTCCCAGGAAAAACTGTTTTTT. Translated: CASSFSSQEKLFF.

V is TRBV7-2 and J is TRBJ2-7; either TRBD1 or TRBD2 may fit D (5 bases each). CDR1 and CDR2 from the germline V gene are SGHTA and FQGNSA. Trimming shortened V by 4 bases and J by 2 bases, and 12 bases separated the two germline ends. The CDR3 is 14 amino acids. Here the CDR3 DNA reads TGTGCCAGCAGCTCAAGAGTGGGGGCCTACGAGCAGTACTTC. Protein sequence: CASSSRVGAYEQYF.

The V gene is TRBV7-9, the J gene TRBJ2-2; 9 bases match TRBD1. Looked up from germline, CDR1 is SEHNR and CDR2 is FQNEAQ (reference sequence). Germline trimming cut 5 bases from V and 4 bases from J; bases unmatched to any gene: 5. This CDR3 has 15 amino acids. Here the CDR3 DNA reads TGTGCCAGCAGCAAACAGGGGGCTAGCACCGGGGAGCTGTTTTTT. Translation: CASSKQGASTGELFF.

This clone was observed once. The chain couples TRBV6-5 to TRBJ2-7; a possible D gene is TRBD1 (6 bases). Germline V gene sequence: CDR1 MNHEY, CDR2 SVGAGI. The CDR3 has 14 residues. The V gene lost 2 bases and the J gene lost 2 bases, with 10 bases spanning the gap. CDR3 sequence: CASSYGQGTYEQYF. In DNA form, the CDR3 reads TGTGCCAGCAGTTACGGGCAGGGGACCTACGAGCAGTACTTC.

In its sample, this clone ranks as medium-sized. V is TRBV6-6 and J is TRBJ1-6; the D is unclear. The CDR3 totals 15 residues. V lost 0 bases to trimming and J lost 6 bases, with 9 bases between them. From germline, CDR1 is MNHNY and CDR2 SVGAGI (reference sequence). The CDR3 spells CASSYSNSVNSPLHF. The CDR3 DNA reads TGTGCCAGCAGTTACTCCAACAGCGTTAATTCACCCCTCCACTTT.

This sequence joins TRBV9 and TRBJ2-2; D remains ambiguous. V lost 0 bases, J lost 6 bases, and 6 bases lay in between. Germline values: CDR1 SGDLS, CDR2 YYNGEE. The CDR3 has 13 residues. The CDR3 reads CASSVGGPGELFF. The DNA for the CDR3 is TGTGCCAGCAGCGTAGGAGGACCCGGGGAGCTGTTTTTT.

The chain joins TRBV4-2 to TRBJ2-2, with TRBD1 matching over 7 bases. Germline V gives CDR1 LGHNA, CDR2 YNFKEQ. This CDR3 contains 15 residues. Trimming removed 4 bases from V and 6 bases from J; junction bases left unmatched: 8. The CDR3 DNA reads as TGTGCCAGCAGCCGGGACAGTGGGATCGCCGGGGAGCTGTTTTTT. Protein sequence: CASSRDSGIAGELFF.

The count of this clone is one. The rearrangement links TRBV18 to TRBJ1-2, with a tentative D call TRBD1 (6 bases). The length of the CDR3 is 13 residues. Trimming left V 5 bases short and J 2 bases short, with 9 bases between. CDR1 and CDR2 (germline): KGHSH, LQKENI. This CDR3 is CASSTQGNYGYTF. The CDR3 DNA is TGTGCCAGCTCAACACAGGGCAACTATGGCTACACCTTC.

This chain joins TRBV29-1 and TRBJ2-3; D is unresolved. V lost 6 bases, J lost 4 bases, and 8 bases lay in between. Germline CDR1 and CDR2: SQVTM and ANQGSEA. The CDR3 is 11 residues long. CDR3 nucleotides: TGCAGCGTGACCCACCCAGATACGCAGTATTTT. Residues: CSVTHPDTQYF.

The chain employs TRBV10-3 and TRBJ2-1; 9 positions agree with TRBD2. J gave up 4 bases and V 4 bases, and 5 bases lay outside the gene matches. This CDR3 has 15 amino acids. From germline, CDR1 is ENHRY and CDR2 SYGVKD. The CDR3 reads CAISATSGSYNEQFF. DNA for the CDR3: TGTGCCATCAGTGCAACTAGCGGGTCGTACAATGAGCAGTTCTTC.

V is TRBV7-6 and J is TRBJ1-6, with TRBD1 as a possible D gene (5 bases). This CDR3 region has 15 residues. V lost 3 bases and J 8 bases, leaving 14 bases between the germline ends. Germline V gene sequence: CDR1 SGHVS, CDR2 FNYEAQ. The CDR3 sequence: CASSFAGTADSPLHF. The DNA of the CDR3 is TGTGCCAGCAGCTTCGCCGGGACCGCAGATTCACCCCTCCACTTT.

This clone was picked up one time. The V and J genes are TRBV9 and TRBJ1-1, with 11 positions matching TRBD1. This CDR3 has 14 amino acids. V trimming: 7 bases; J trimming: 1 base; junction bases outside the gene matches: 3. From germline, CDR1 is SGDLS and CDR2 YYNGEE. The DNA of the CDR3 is TGTGCCAGCGGACAGGGGGCGCCGAACACTGAAGCTTTCTTT. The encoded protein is CASGQGAPNTEAFF.

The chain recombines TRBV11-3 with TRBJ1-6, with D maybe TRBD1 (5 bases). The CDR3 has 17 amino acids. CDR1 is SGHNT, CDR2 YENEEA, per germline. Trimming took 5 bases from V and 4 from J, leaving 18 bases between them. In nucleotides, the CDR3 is TGTGCCAGCAGCCTAATTCGGATGGGACTTTATAATTCACCCCTCCACTTT. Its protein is CASSLIRMGLYNSPLHF.